The clone carrying this T cell receptor beta chain was observed a few times. Its antigen remains unknown. A much larger clone differs by one base, so this may be a read error. Whole-study findings and limits: In terms of TCR gene usage, tumor memory CD4+ T cells clustered together with blood and lymph node memory CD4+ cells, as well as with lymph node naive CD4+ cells. Larger-cohort validation covered only one TCR beta V-J rearrangement.

Trimming stripped 4 bases from V and 1 base from J, with 11 bases between. Germline assignment: CDR1 SGHRS and CDR2 YFSETQ. The CDR3 consists of 14 residues. One entry per CDR3 protein results from TCRdb running MiXCR on the 5' RACE reads. The table records about 5,800 distinct CDR3 sequences, roughly 31% of them present only once. The chain recombines TRBV5-1 with TRBJ1-1; weak D call: TRBD1 (5 bases). Sequenced input: memory CD4+ T cells sorted from a lymph node. Subset of the sample: memory CD4+ T cells, CD4+CD45RO+CD25-. This clonotype originated in a female donor with breast cancer. The CDR3 nucleotides are TGCGCCAGCAGCCCGGGACGGCCGAACACTGAAGCTTTCTTT. This gives the protein CASSPGRPNTEAFF. The complete variable domain, with remaining parts taken from reference TRBV5-1 and TRBJ1-1, reads KAGVTQTPRYLIKTRGQQVTLSCSPISGHRSVSWYQQTPGQGLQFLFEYFSETQRNKGNFPGRFSGRQFSNSRSEMNVSTLELGDSALYLCASSPGRPNTEAFFGQGTRLTVV.